The entry below gives a single T cell receptor beta chain sequence along with its context. The sample originates from a study of T cell changes during pregnancy in multiple sclerosis. Losses at the gene ends were 4 bases for V and 3 bases for J; bases not matched to a gene: 1. Looked up from germline, CDR1 is MNHEY and CDR2 is SVGAGI. The CDR3 covers 13 residues. Libraries were prepared by immunoSEQ multiplex PCR; TCRdb keeps only in-frame clonotypes and omits some of them. Among roughly 70,000 clones listed, approximately 91% were seen once. This TCR was recovered from a female donor with multiple sclerosis, enrolled in a pregnancy study. Specimen: peripheral blood, collected in the first trimester of pregnancy. The chain is built from TRBV6-5 and TRBJ2-7; 9 nucleotides agree with TRBD1. Written as DNA, the CDR3 is TGTGCCAGCAGTTTGGACAGGGGCTACGAGCAGTACTTC. Amino acid sequence: CASSLDRGYEQYF.